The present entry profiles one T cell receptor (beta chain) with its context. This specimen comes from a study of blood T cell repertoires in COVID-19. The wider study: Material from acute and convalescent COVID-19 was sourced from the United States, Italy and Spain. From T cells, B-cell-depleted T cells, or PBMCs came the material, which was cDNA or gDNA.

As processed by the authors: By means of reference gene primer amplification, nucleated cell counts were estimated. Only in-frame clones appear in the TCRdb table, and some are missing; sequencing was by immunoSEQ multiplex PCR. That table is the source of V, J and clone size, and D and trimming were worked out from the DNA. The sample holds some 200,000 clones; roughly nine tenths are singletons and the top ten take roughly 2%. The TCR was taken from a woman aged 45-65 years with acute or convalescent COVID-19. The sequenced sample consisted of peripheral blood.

In DNA form, the CDR3 reads TGTGCCTGTCGACCGGGACAGGGATACAACACCGGGGAGCTGTTTTTT. Translation: CACRPGQGYNTGELFF. The V call is TRBV30, the J call TRBJ2-2; 9 nucleotides align to TRBD1. Trimming removed 6 bases from V and 2 bases from J; junction bases left unmatched: 10. Per the germline V gene, CDR1 is GTSNPN and CDR2 is SVGIG (reference sequence). The CDR3 loop spans 16 amino acids.